The 2 T cell receptor beta chains given below trace back to one sample, sequenced in a study of blood T cell repertoires in COVID-19. Assay used: immunoSEQ multiplex PCR; TCRdb lists only in-frame clones, some missing. Of 150,000 to 200,000 clones listed, 60% to 85% are singletons. The sample taken for sequencing was peripheral blood. The source of these receptors is a woman in her forties or fifties with active or convalescent COVID-19.

This chain joins TRBV7-3 and TRBJ1-6; D ambiguous. Germline values: CDR1 SGHTA, CDR2 FQGTGA. Trimming stripped 5 bases from V and 7 bases from J, with 12 bases between. CDR3 length equals 14 residues. CDR3 residues: CASSRGLVNSPLHF. The CDR3 DNA reads as TGTGCCAGCAGCCGCGGACTGGTGAATTCACCCCTCCACTTT.

The chain recombines TRBV7-6 with TRBJ1-1; maybe TRBD1 (6 bases). Trimming cost V 3 bases and J 1 base, with 12 bases left between them. Germline-derived CDR1 and CDR2 are SGHVS and FNYEAQ. This CDR3 contains 15 residues. CDR3 region: CASSFEKTGNTEAFF. The CDR3 DNA reads as TGTGCCAGCAGCTTCGAGAAGACAGGGAACACTGAAGCTTTCTTT.